This T cell receptor beta chain stems from a study of PD-1 blockade in classical Hodgkin lymphoma. Noted time point: cycle 4 day 1 (C4D1), after six to seven weeks of nivolumab. All patients experienced relapse after autologous stem cell transplantation, and brentuximab vedotin exposure was variable. Study conclusions and caveats: Patients starting nivolumab under 1 year after ASCT were excluded. Newly diagnosed patients had baseline TCR diversity that was reportedly lower than that of healthy donors. It was among complete responders that baseline diversity resembled that of newly diagnosed patients.

In the case of this clone: Its antigen is not known.

Generated by immunoSEQ multiplex PCR, the TCRdb table keeps only in-frame clones and is missing some. In the table there are about 92,000 clones, about 83% of which are singletons. Source: peripheral blood mononuclear cells (PBMCs), taken before the fourth cycle of nivolumab. The receptor comes from a human donor with classical Hodgkin lymphoma.

CDR3 sequence (DNA): TGTGCCATGGGACAGGGCTATGGCTACACCTTC. Translation gives CAMGQGYGYTF. The chain has TRBV10-3 and TRBJ1-2, with TRBD1 matching 9 bases. The CDR3 runs 11 residues. Germline CDR1 ENHRY, CDR2 SYGVKD. The trim removed 9 bases at V and 4 bases at J, leaving 0 bases unmatched.